The 13 T cell receptor beta chains listed next were all sequenced from one sample in a study of shared clonotypes between healthy human individuals. The method was immunoSEQ multiplex PCR; TCRdb's version includes in-frame clones alone and lacks a portion of them. The table includes a few million clones, approximately 96% detected once. The specimen was naive CD4+ T cells sorted from blood. The subset denotes: CD45RA+ positively selected. Receptors were obtained from a man in his late teens or twenties in good health.

The rearrangement uses TRBV7-2 and TRBJ1-2, with 7 bases that match TRBD1. CDR1 and CDR2 (germline): SGHTA, FQGNSA. The CDR3 runs 14 residues. The J segment lost 5 bases and the V segment lost 4 bases, leaving 7 bases of the junction unmatched. CDR3 sequence (DNA): TGTGCCAGCAGCTCTCGGGACAGAGAATATGGCTACACCTTC. Translation gives CASSSRDREYGYTF.

This clone showed up just a few times. Other DNA sequences in the sample encode the same CDR3. The V call is TRBV2, the J call TRBJ2-5, with D hard to call. The CDR3 runs to 10 residues. Germline loops: CDR1 SNHLY, CDR2 FYNNEI. V gave up 4 bases and J gave up 5 bases, with 2 bases separating them. CDR3 sequence reads: CASSVETQYF. CDR3 nucleotide sequence: TGTGCCAGCAGTGTGGAGACCCAGTACTTC.

This sequence joins TRBV6-5 and TRBJ2-3; D not resolved. The germline CDR1 and CDR2 sequences are MNHEY and SVGAGI. The CDR3 has 11 amino acids. V was pared by 7 bases and J by 4 bases, with 6 bases between. CDR3 sequence (DNA): TGTGCCAGCACGGTCGCAGATACGCAGTATTTT. Translating it yields CASTVADTQYF.

CDR3 in DNA: TGTGCCAGCAGCTCCTCCAGGGAGGGTTACAATGAGCAGTTCTTC. It specifies CASSSSREGYNEQFF. V is TRBV11-3 and J is TRBJ2-1; 7 bases match TRBD2. From germline, CDR1 is SGHNT and CDR2 YENEEA. J lost 4 bases, V lost 4 bases, and 7 bases had no gene match. The CDR3 has 15 residues.

As concerns this clone: At the DNA level, this CDR3 is encoded by other sequences in the same sample as well. This rearrangement joins TRBV5-1 to TRBJ1-3; no definite D call. There are 14 residues in the CDR3. CDR1 is SGHRS and CDR2 is YFSETQ in the germline V gene. V lost 4 bases, J lost 2 bases, and 10 bases lay in between. The CDR3 region is CASSVGGPGNTIYF. The CDR3 coding sequence is TGCGCCAGCAGCGTGGGAGGACCTGGAAACACCATATATTTT.

This clone turned up a few times. Other DNA sequences in this specimen translate into the identical CDR3. The CDR3 region is CASSFGQLNTEAFF. In nucleotides, the CDR3 is TGTGCCAGCAGCTTCGGTCAGTTGAACACTGAAGCTTTCTTT. The chain recombines TRBV7-9 with TRBJ1-1; D gene ambiguous. The length of the CDR3 is 14 residues. CDR1 SEHNR and CDR2 FQNEAQ come from the germline V gene (reference sequence). The V gene lost 3 bases and the J gene lost 0 bases, with 8 bases spanning the gap.

With regard to this clone: Germline and junction disagree at one end, which may indicate a read error. The V call is TRBV10-3, the J call TRBJ1-5; D gene ambiguous. The V gene's germline CDR1 is ENHRY and CDR2 SYGVKD. The CDR3 is 14 residues long. In DNA form, the CDR3 reads TGTGCCAGCAGTTACGGAGGGAACAATCAGCCCCAGCATTTT. Translated: CASSYGGNNQPQHF.

J is TRBJ2-7 and V is TRBV5-6; TRBD2 aligns across 12 bases. The CDR3 sequence is 18 residues long. Trimming removed 4 bases from V and 3 bases from J; junction bases left unmatched: 14. Germline V gene data show CDR1 as SGHDT and CDR2 as YYEEEE. The CDR3 region has the DNA TGTGCCAGCAGCCCTAGACTAGCGGGGGCTCTAGATCTCTACGAGCAGTACTTC. This codes for CASSPRLAGALDLYEQYF.

This chain connects TRBV19 to TRBJ1-3; perhaps TRBD1 as D (5 bases). Germline V gene data show CDR1 as LNHDA and CDR2 as SQIVND (reference sequence). This CDR3 comprises 15 residues. Trimming shortened V by 6 bases and J by 4 bases, and 16 bases separated the two germline ends. The CDR3 DNA sequence: TGTGCCAGTAGGCCTACAGGAACCGGAGGAAACACCATATATTTT. Protein product: CASRPTGTGGNTIYF.

This chain's CDR3 is CASSGLAFGYGYTF. The CDR3 bases are TGTGCCAGCAGCGGGTTAGCCTTTGGGTATGGCTACACCTTC. The chain recombines TRBV7-9 with TRBJ1-2; D ambiguous. The CDR3 sequence is 14 residues long. The germline V gene encodes CDR1 SEHNR and CDR2 FQNEAQ (reference sequence). Trimming cost V 5 bases and J 5 bases, with 15 bases left between them.

This CDR3 is CASSETTRGDTEAFF. The CDR3 nucleotides read TGCGCCAGCAGTGAAACTACACGTGGGGACACTGAAGCTTTCTTT. The chain couples TRBV10-1 to TRBJ1-1; D uncertain. The ends were cut back, 3 bases at V and 3 bases at J, with 14 bases in the middle. Per germline, CDR1 WNHNN and CDR2 SYGVQD (reference sequence). CDR3 size: 15 residues.

The chain is built from TRBV28 and TRBJ2-3, with 13 bases aligning to TRBD2. V trimming: 6 bases; J trimming: 5 bases; junction bases outside the gene matches: 5. Germline-derived CDR1 and CDR2 are MDHEN and SYDVKM. The CDR3 length is 15 residues. CDR3 sequence reads: CASSSGTSGVDTQYF. The CDR3 coding sequence is TGTGCCAGCAGCTCCGGGACTAGCGGGGTAGATACGCAGTATTTT. The complete variable domain, with remaining parts taken from reference TRBV28 and TRBJ2-3, reads DVKVTQSSRYLVKRTGEKVFLECVQDMDHENMFWYRQDPGLGLRLIYFSYDVKMKEKGDIPEGYSVSREKKERFSLILESASTNQTSMYLCASSSGTSGVDTQYFGPGTRLTVL.

The genes are TRBV6-1 and TRBJ1-6; unclear D gene. Trimming removed 5 bases at V and 5 bases at J, with 4 bases between. Germline-derived CDR1 and CDR2 are MNHNS and SASEGT. The CDR3 contains 12 residues. The CDR3 DNA reads TGTGCCAGCAGTTTCCATAATTCACCCCTCCACTTT. Amino acid sequence: CASSFHNSPLHF.